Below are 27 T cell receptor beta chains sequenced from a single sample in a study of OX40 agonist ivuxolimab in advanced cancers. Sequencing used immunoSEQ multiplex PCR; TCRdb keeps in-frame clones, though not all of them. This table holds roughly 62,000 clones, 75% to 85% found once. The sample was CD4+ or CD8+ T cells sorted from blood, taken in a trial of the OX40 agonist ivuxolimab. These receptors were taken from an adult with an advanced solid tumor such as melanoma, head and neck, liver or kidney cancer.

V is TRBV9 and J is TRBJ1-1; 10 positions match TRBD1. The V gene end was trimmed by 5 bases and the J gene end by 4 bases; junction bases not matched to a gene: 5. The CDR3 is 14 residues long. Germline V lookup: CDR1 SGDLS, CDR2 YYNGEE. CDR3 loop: CASSFGQGGTEAFF. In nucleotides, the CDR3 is TGTGCCAGCAGTTTCGGACAGGGGGGCACTGAAGCTTTCTTT.

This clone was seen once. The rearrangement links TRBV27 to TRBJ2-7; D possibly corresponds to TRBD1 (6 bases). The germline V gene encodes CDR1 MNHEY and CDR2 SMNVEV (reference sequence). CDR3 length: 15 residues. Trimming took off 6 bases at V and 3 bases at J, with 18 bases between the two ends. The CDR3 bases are TGTGCCAGCAGCAAGTCTAACAGGGAGCACTACGAGCAGTACTTC. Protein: CASSKSNREHYEQYF.

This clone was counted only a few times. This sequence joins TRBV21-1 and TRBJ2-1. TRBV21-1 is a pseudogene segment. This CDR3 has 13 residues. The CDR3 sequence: CASSMGRSREQFF. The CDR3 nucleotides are TGTGCCAGCAGCATGGGACGGTCGAGGGAGCAGTTCTTC.

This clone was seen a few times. In nucleotides, the CDR3 is TGTGCCAGTAGTATTTCACAGAACTCCTACGAGCAGTACTTC. Amino acids: CASSISQNSYEQYF. This chain links TRBV19 with TRBJ2-7, with unresolved D. Germline CDR1 LNHDA, CDR2 SQIVND (reference sequence). The CDR3 contains 14 residues. V lost 3 bases, J lost 0 bases, and 9 bases lay in between.

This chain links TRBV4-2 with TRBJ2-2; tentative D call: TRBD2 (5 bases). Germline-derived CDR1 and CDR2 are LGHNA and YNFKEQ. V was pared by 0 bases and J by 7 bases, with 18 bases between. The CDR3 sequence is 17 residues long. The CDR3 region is CASSQEAGGPRDGELFF. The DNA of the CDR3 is TGTGCCAGCAGCCAAGAAGCCGGCGGGCCACGCGACGGGGAGCTGTTTTTT.

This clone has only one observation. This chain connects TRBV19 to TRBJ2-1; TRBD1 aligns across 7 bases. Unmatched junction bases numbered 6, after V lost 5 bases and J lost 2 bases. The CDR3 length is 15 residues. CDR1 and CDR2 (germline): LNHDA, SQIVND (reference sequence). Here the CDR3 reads CASSADRDTYNEQFF. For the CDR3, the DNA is TGTGCCAGTAGTGCCGACAGGGATACCTACAATGAGCAGTTCTTC.

The CDR3 sequence: CASRSTGGLEETQYF. The CDR3 DNA reads TGTGCCAGCAGGTCGACAGGGGGATTGGAAGAGACCCAGTACTTC. This chain joins TRBV11-2 and TRBJ2-5; 9 bases line up with TRBD1. The CDR3 is 15 amino acids. J was trimmed by 3 bases and V by 6 bases; bases with no gene match: 8. The germline CDR1 and CDR2 sequences are SGHAT and FQNNGV.

CDR3 amino acids: CASRQQGRIQETQYF. Written as DNA, the CDR3 is TGTGCCAGCAGGCAACAGGGCCGAATCCAAGAGACCCAGTACTTC. The chain is built from TRBV5-8 and TRBJ2-5; tentative D call: TRBD1 (6 bases). CDR3 size: 15 residues. Deletions cut 5 bases from V and 1 base from J, with 15 bases between. Germline V gene data show CDR1 as SGHTS and CDR2 as YDEGEE.

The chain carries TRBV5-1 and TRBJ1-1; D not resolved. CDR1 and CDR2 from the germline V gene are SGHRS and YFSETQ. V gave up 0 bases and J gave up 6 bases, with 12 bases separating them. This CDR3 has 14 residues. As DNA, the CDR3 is TGCGCCAGCAGCTTGGCCGGTGCCGAGGCTGAAGCTTTCTTT. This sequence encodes CASSLAGAEAEAFF.

This CDR3 is CASSIVGGLVAEQYF. Written as DNA, the CDR3 is TGTGCCAGTAGTATAGTAGGGGGGCTGGTCGCCGAGCAGTACTTC. The chain combines TRBV19 with TRBJ2-7; D might be TRBD1 or TRBD2, each matching 6 bases. CDR1 LNHDA and CDR2 SQIVND come from the germline V gene (reference sequence). The CDR3 consists of 15 residues. V was shortened by 1 base and J by 6 bases, with 16 bases between the two germline ends.

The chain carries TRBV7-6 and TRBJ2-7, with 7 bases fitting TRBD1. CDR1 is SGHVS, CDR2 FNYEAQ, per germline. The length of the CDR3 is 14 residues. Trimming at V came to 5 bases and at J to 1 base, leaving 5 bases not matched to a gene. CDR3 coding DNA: TGTGCCAGCAGCCTGACAGGGCGGTCCTACGAGCAGTACTTC. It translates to CASSLTGRSYEQYF.

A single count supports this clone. Here the CDR3 reads CASSLVRGTGELFF. In DNA, the CDR3 is TGTGCCAGCAGCTTAGTGCGGGGAACCGGGGAGCTGTTTTTT. The J gene is TRBJ2-2, the V gene TRBV11-2; tentative D call: TRBD2 (6 bases). Germline CDR1 is SGHAT and CDR2 is FQNNGV. The CDR3 length is 14 residues. With 1 base removed from V and 5 bases from J, the gap between germline ends came to 8 bases.

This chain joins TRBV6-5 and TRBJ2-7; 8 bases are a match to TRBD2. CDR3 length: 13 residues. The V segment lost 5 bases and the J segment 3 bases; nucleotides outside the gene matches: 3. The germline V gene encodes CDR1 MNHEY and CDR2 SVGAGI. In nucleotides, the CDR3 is TGTGCCAGCAGTGCGGGGGGACTCTACGAGCAGTACTTC. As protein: CASSAGGLYEQYF.

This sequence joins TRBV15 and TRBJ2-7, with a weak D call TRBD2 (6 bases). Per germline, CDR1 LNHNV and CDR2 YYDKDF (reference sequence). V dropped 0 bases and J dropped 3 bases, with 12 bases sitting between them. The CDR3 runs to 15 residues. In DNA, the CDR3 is TGTGCCACCAGCAGAGAACCGGGACTTCACTACGAGCAGTACTTC. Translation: CATSREPGLHYEQYF.

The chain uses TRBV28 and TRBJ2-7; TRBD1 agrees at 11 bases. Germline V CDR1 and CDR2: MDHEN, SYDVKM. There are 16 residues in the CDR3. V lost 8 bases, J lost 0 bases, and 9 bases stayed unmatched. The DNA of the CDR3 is TGTGCCAGCCAACCCCCCGGGACAGGGGGCTCCTACGAGCAGTACTTC. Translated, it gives CASQPPGTGGSYEQYF.

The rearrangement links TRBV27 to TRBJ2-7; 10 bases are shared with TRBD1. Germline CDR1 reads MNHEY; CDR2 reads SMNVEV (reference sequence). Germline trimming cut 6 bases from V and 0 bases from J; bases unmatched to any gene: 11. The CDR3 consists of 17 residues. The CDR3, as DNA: TGTGCCAGCAGAGCCGGGACAGGGGAGTTTAGCTCCTACGAGCAGTACTTC. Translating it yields CASRAGTGEFSSYEQYF.

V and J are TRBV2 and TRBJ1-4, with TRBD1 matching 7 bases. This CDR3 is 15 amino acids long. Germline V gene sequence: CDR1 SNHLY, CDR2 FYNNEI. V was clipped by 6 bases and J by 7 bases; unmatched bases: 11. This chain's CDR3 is CASSADRVRSEKLFF. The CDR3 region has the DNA TGTGCCAGCAGCGCAGACAGGGTGCGCAGTGAAAAACTGTTTTTT. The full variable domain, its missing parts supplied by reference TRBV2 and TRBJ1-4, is EPEVTQTPSHQVTQMGQEVILRCVPISNHLYFYWYRQILGQKVEFLVSFYNNEISEKSEIFDDQFSVERPDGSNFTLKIRSTKLEDSAMYFCASSADRVRSEKLFFGSGTQLSVL.

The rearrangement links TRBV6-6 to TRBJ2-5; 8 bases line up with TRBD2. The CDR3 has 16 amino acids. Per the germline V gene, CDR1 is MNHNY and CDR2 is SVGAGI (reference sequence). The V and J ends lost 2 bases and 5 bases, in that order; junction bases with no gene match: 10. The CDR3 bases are TGTGCCAGCAGTTACGTAGCGGGGTGGGAGGGTGAGACCCAGTACTTC. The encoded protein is CASSYVAGWEGETQYF.

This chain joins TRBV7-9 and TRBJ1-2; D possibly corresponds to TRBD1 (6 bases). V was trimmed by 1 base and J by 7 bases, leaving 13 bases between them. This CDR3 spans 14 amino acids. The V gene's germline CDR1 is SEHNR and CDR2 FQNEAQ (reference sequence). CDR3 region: CASSLEAWGAGYTF. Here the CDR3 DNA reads TGTGCCAGCAGCTTAGAGGCCTGGGGGGCTGGCTACACCTTC.

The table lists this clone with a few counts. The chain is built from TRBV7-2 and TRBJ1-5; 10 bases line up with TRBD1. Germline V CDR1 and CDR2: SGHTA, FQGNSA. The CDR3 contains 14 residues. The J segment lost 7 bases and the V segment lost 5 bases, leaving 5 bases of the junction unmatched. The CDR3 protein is CASSGDRGLQPQHF. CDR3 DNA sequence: TGTGCCAGCAGCGGTGACAGGGGGCTCCAGCCCCAGCATTTT.

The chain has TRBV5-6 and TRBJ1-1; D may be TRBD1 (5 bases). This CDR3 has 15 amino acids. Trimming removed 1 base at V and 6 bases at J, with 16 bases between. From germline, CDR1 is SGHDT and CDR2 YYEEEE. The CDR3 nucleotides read TGTGCCAGCAGCTTGTTAGGGACGCAGGGACCTGAAGCTTTCTTT. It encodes CASSLLGTQGPEAFF.

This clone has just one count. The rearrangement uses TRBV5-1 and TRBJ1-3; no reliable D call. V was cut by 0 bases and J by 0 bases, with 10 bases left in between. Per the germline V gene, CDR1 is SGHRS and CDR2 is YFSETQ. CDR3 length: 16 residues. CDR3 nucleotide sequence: TGCGCCAGCAGCTTGGAACAGCGACCCTCTGGAAACACCATATATTTT. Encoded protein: CASSLEQRPSGNTIYF.

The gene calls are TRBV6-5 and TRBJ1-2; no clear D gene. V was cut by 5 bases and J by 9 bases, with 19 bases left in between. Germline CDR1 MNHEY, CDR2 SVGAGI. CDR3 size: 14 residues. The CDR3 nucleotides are TGTGCCAGCAGTCGAGAGCCCGGAAACGCTCGCTACACCTTC. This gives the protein CASSREPGNARYTF.

The CDR3 loop reads CASSPTDRDSPLHF. The DNA of the CDR3 is TGTGCCAGCTCACCCACGGACAGGGATTCACCCCTCCACTTT. The chain employs TRBV18 and TRBJ1-6; TRBD1 matches at 8 bases. After removal of 3 bases from V and 8 bases from J, the junction contained 3 bases not matched to a gene. This CDR3 has 14 amino acids. Germline V gives CDR1 KGHSH, CDR2 LQKENI.

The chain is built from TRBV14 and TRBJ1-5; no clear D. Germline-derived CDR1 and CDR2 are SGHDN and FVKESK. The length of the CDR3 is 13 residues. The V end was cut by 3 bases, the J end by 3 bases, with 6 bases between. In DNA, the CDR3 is TGTGCCAGCAGCCAGGGGTACAATCAGCCCCAGCATTTT. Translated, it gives CASSQGYNQPQHF. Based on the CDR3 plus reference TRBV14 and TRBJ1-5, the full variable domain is EAGVTQFPSHSVIEKGQTVTLRCDPISGHDNLYWYRRVMGKEIKFLLHFVKESKQDESGMPNNRFLAERTGGTYSTLKVQPAELEDSGVYFCASSQGYNQPQHFGDGTRLSIL.

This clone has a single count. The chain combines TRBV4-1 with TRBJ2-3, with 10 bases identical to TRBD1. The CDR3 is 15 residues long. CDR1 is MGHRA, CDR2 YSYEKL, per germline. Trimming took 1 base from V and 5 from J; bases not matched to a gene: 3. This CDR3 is CASSQVGTGEDTQYF. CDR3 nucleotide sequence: TGCGCCAGCAGCCAAGTGGGGACAGGGGAAGATACGCAGTATTTT.

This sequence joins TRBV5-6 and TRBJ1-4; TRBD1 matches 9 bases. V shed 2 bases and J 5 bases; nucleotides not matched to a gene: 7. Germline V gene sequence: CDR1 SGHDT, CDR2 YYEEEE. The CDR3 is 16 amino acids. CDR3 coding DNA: TGTGCCAGCAGCTTATCCGGGGACAGGGAGAATGAAAAACTGTTTTTT. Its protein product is CASSLSGDRENEKLFF.